The next 4 T cell receptor beta chains were all read from a single sample in a study of graft-versus-host responses after intestinal transplantation. Clones were sequenced by immunoSEQ multiplex PCR, and TCRdb holds only the in-frame ones, with some missing. The table lists approximately 99,000 clones, under 95% of them singletons, with roughly 0.07% in the top ten. The antigens for these receptors are not known. This specimen was unstimulated CD8+ T cells sorted from spleen or lymph node cells, taken before transplant. Every receptor here comes from a human donor who was the organ donor for an intestinal transplant.

The J gene is TRBJ2-5, the V gene TRBV25-1, with D possibly TRBD2 on 6 matching bases. V was clipped by 4 bases and J by 1 base, with 13 bases between them. Germline V gene sequence: CDR1 MGHDK, CDR2 SYGVNS. There are 15 residues in the CDR3. CDR3 DNA: TGTGCCAGCAGTGGACCGGCGGGGACCCAAGAGACCCAGTACTTC. This encodes CASSGPAGTQETQYF.

This chain connects TRBV7-2 to TRBJ1-1, with D uncertain. Looked up from germline, CDR1 is SGHTA and CDR2 is FQGNSA. This CDR3 is 13 amino acids long. V was trimmed by 1 base and J by 6 bases, leaving 9 bases between them. In DNA, the CDR3 is TGTGCCAGCAGCTTAGGGTCAGTCGCTGAAGCTTTCTTT. The encoded protein is CASSLGSVAEAFF.

DNA for the CDR3: TGCGCCAGCAGCTCGACAGTGGATTCCTACAATGAGCAGTTCTTC. As protein: CASSSTVDSYNEQFF. The chain has TRBV5-1 and TRBJ2-1, with a tentative D call TRBD1 (5 bases). The CDR3 is 15 residues long. Germline CDR1 SGHRS, CDR2 YFSETQ. V gave up 3 bases and J gave up 1 base, with 11 bases separating them.

The rearrangement joins TRBV27 to TRBJ1-4; maybe TRBD1 (6 bases). Trimming pared 5 bases from V and 4 bases from J, leaving 11 bases between. Germline V gives CDR1 MNHEY, CDR2 SMNVEV (reference sequence). This CDR3 spans 14 amino acids. CDR3 DNA sequence: TGTGCCAGCAGTGATACAGGGAATAATGAAAAACTGTTTTTT. Amino acid sequence: CASSDTGNNEKLFF.